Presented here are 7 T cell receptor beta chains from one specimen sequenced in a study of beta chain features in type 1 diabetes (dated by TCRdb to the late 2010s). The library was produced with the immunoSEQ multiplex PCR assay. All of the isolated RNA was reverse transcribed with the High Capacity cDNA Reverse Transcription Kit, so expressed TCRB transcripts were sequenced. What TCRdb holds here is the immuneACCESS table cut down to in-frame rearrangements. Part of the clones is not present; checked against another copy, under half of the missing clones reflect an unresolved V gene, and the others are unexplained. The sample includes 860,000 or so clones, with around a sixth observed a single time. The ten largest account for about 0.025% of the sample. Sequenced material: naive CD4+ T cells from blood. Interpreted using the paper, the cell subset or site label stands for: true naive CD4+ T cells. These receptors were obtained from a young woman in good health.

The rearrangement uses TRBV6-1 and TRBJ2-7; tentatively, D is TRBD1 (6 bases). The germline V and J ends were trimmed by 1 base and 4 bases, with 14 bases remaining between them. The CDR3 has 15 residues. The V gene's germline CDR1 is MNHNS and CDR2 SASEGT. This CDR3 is CASSEDRAIMYEQYF. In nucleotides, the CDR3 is TGTGCCAGCAGTGAAGACAGGGCAATAATGTACGAGCAGTACTTC.

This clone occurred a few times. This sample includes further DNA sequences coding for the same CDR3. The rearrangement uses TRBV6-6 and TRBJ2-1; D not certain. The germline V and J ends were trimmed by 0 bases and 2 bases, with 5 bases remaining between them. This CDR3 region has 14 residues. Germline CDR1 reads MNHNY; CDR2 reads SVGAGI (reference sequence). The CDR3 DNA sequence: TGTGCCAGCAGTTACTCGGTTCCCTACAATGAGCAGTTCTTC. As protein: CASSYSVPYNEQFF.

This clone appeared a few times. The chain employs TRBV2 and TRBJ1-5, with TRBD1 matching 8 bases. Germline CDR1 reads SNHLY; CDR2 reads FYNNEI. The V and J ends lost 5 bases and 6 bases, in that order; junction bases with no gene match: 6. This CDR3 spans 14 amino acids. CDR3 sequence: CASSPDRGRQPQHF. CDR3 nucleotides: TGTGCCAGCAGTCCAGACAGGGGTCGTCAGCCCCAGCATTTT.

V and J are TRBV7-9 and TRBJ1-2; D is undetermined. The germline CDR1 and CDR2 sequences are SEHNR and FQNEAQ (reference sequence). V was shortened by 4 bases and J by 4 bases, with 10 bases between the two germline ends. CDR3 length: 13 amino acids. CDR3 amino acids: CASSSDGGYGYTF. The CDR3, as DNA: TGTGCCAGCAGCTCGGACGGCGGCTATGGCTACACCTTC.

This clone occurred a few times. The CDR3: CASSVDEDTDTQYF. CDR3 in DNA: TGTGCCAGCAGCGTAGACGAGGACACAGATACGCAGTATTTT. The chain uses TRBV9 and TRBJ2-3, with D hard to call. The CDR3 contains 14 residues. V was clipped by 0 bases and J by 2 bases, with 7 bases between them. CDR1 is SGDLS, CDR2 YYNGEE, per germline.

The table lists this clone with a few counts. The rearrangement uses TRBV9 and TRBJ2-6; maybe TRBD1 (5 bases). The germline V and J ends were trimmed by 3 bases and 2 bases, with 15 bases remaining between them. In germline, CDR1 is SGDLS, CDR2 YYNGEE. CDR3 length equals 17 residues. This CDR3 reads CASSAQEYRTGANVLTF. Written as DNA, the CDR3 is TGTGCCAGCAGCGCCCAAGAGTACAGGACTGGGGCCAACGTCCTGACTTTC.

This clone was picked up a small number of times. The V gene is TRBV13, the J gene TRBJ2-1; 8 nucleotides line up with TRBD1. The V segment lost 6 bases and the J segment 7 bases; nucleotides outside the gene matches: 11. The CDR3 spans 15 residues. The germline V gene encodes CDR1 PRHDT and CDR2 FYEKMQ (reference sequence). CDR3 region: CASSSGGRSGNEQFF. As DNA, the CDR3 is TGTGCCAGCAGTTCAGGGGGCAGGAGCGGGAATGAGCAGTTCTTC.